Listed below are T cell receptor beta chains from one sample, sequenced in a study of tumor-infiltrating lymphocytes in primary liver carcinoma. TCRdb re-derived calls from the multiplex PCR reads in MiXCR, one entry per CDR3 protein. Here the sample spans approximately 300,000 distinct CDR3 sequences, 65% being singletons. The sequencing input was peripheral blood. All receptors come from a man aged 40-55 years with primary liver carcinoma and hepatitis B virus infection. Both conserved end residues are part of each CDR3. The order of the fields is clone size, V gene, D gene, CDR3 protein. A D gene is named only where the DNA matches it firmly. For some rows the clone size is stated as once, few or many, or as a class when expanded; others skip it.

size: -
V: TRBV12-3/TRBV12-4
D: -
CDR3: CASRPRAETSTDTQYF

size: -
V: TRBV7-9
D: -
CDR3: CASSHPRCGTNQSTDTQYF

size: -
V: TRBV4-2
D: -
CDR3: CASSQDRHADGADTQYF

size: -
V: TRBV12-3/TRBV12-4
D: -
CDR3: CASSLAGIEKLFF

size: -
V: TRBV30
D: -
CDR3: CVWSVRASGANFLTF

size: -
V: TRBV12-3/TRBV12-4
D: -
CDR3: CASSLGWVSYNEQSF

size: -
V: TRBV28
D: -
CDR3: CASSLSLPQGDKQFF

size: once
V: TRBV11-3
D: -
CDR3: CASSGSPARGVDTQYF

size: many
V: TRBV29-1
D: -
CDR3: CSVEIGGRDGYTF

size: few
V: TRBV28
D: TRBD1
CDR3: CASSWDRGRVSGEQYF

size: many
V: TRBV29-1
D: -
CDR3: CSSLRGSQETQYF

size: -
V: TRBV6-5
D: TRBD2
CDR3: CASRSSGKAYNEQLF

size: -
V: TRBV5-4
D: -
CDR3: CASSLEGRNPPLHF

size: many
V: TRBV29-1
D: TRBD1
CDR3: CSVGDRGSGNTIYF

size: many
V: TRBV5-4
D: TRBD2
CDR3: CASSLASGYEQYF

size: few
V: TRBV6-2/TRBV6-3
D: -
CDR3: CASSNRESSTNEKLFF

size: few
V: TRBV14
D: -
CDR3: CASSQGSGRVSYEQYF